Below are 2 T cell receptor beta chains sequenced from a single sample in a study of spatial heterogeneity in lung cancer. Study-level points and caveats: Within tumors, counts of expanded alpha and beta TCRs tracked tumor mutation counts.

Via MiXCR, TCRdb re-called the 5' RACE reads, giving one row per CDR3 protein. The sample contains around 4,900 distinct CDR3 sequences, almost 6.5% of which appear only once. These TCRs are of unknown antigen specificity. Time point reported: sample taken at primary tumor resection. The starting material was lung tumor tissue, obtained at surgery. The receptors were sampled from a female donor with early-stage non-small cell lung cancer.

Many counts were recorded for this clonotype. Little can be read into the size of this beta chain, an off-target read in a library designed for alpha chains. The chain combines TRBV6-1 with TRBJ2-3, with D unresolved. Germline lookup yields CDR1 MNHNS and CDR2 SASEGT. This CDR3 has 15 amino acids. Trimming stripped 3 bases from V and 0 bases from J, with 10 bases between. The DNA of the CDR3 is TGTGCCAGCAGTGATTTGGCTGCTAGCACAGATACGCAGTATTTT. As protein: CASSDLAASTDTQYF.

This clonotype was counted at least ten times. A library prepared for alpha chains yielded this beta chain as an off-target read; its size is of little meaning. The rearrangement uses TRBV7-9 and TRBJ2-2; D not resolved. V was cut by 5 bases and J by 1 base, with 8 bases left in between. CDR1 is SEHNR and CDR2 is FQNEAQ in the germline V gene (reference sequence). CDR3 length: 14 amino acids. The CDR3 region is CASSLSLNTGELFF. Written as DNA, the CDR3 is TGTGCCAGCAGCCTGTCCCTGAACACCGGGGAGCTGTTTTTT.